Listed here are 14 T cell receptor beta chains from one sample, sequenced in a study of metastatic and nonmetastatic thyroid tumors. TCRdb recomputed clones from the PCR reads via MiXCR. Seen here are 15,000 to 20,000 clones, around 12% observed once, and the top ten hold around a sixth. Nobody among the patients had been given any treatment before thyroid surgery. The specimen sequenced was tumor tissue. These receptors originate from a female donor with papillary thyroid cancer or a benign thyroid nodule (not recorded which). Some clones in this sample may be carry-over from other donors' samples.

A remark on this clone: Distinct nucleotide sequences in the sample also encode this CDR3. This sequence joins TRBV9 and TRBJ1-4, with D hard to call. V was trimmed by 2 bases and J by 7 bases, leaving 3 bases between them. Germline CDR1 SGDLS, CDR2 YYNGEE. CDR3 size: 11 residues. Here the CDR3 DNA reads TGTGCCAGCAGCGTCCCTGAAAAACTGTTTTTT. Its protein is CASSVPEKLFF.

The sample holds many counts of this clone. This chain connects TRBV6-5 to TRBJ2-3; D might be TRBD1 (5 bases). Germline V CDR1 and CDR2: MNHEY, SVGAGI. The CDR3 length is 13 residues. The ends were cut back, 0 bases at V and 6 bases at J, with 7 bases in the middle. The CDR3 region has the DNA TGTGCCAGCAGTTACTCGGGGCCGGATACGCAGTATTTT. It codes for CASSYSGPDTQYF.

This clone came up many times. This chain connects TRBV5-1 to TRBJ2-1; 7 bases line up with TRBD1. The junction had 6 bases not matched to a gene; V was cut back by 4 bases and J by 5 bases. The CDR3 has 14 amino acids. In germline, CDR1 is SGHRS, CDR2 YFSETQ. The CDR3: CASSRQGVDNEQFF. CDR3 sequence (DNA): TGCGCCAGCAGCCGTCAGGGGGTGGACAATGAGCAGTTCTTC.

This clone was detected many times. The CDR3 DNA is TGTGCCAGCAGCACTCGGACAGGTTACAATGAGCAGTTCTTC. This translates into CASSTRTGYNEQFF. The chain recombines TRBV9 with TRBJ2-1; 7 nucleotides match TRBD1. CDR3 length equals 14 residues. V lost 4 bases to trimming and J lost 4 bases; unmatched junction nucleotides: 5. The germline V gene has CDR1 SGDLS and CDR2 YYNGEE.

As for this clone: The germline gene is not matched at one end of the junction; a read error may be the cause. The CDR3 nucleotides are TGTGCCAGCAGTTCGCAGGGTGCTAACTATTGCTACACCTTC. Residues: CASSSQGANYCYTF. The genes are TRBV12-3 or TRBV12-4 and TRBJ1-2, with D perhaps matching TRBD1 (5 bases). CDR3 size: 14 residues.

This clone was observed many times. The V gene is TRBV20-1, the J gene TRBJ2-1, with TRBD2 matching over 7 bases. The CDR3 contains 16 residues. From germline, CDR1 is DFQATT and CDR2 SNEGSKA (reference sequence). V shed 5 bases, J shed 4 bases, and the junction held 14 bases outside the gene matches. The chain's CDR3 is CSAQAGSAGVYNEQFF. CDR3 DNA: TGCAGTGCTCAGGCGGGGTCGGCGGGAGTTTACAATGAGCAGTTCTTC.

This clone was detected ten times or more. J is TRBJ1-1 and V is TRBV11-2; D is uncertain. The CDR3 consists of 16 residues. V was shortened by 5 bases and J by 0 bases, with 16 bases between the two germline ends. The germline V gene encodes CDR1 SGHAT and CDR2 FQNNGV. CDR3 residues: CASSQPRMILNTEAFF. In DNA form, the CDR3 reads TGTGCCAGCAGCCAACCCCGGATGATACTGAACACTGAAGCTTTCTTT.

This clone is medium-sized within its sample. The chain is built from TRBV12-3 or TRBV12-4 and TRBJ2-7; maybe TRBD1 (6 bases). V lost 5 bases and J lost 8, with 10 bases in between. The CDR3 sequence is 11 residues long. The CDR3 loop reads CASSQGQKQYF. The CDR3 nucleotides are TGTGCCAGCAGTCAAGGACAGAAGCAGTACTTC.

This clone was seen at least ten times. The J gene is TRBJ2-1, the V gene TRBV20-1; TRBD1 matches 10 bases. The germline V gene has CDR1 DFQATT and CDR2 SNEGSKA (reference sequence). V shed 0 bases and J 10 bases; nucleotides not matched to a gene: 6. The CDR3 spans 14 residues. The CDR3 region is CSAREGQGWWEQFF. CDR3 DNA sequence: TGCAGTGCTAGAGAGGGACAGGGGTGGTGGGAGCAGTTCTTC.

There are many counts of this clone. The chain uses TRBV25-1 and TRBJ1-2; 8 positions agree with TRBD1. Germline assignment: CDR1 MGHDK and CDR2 SYGVNS. Germline trimming cut 7 bases from V and 4 bases from J; bases unmatched to any gene: 5. There are 13 residues in the CDR3. The CDR3 is CASTSDRAYGYTF. CDR3 nucleotide sequence: TGTGCCAGCACATCGGACAGGGCCTATGGCTACACCTTC.

This clone was counted many times. For the CDR3, the DNA is TGTGCCAGCAGCCAGGGGGCAACCTACAATGAGCAGTTCTTC. As protein: CASSQGATYNEQFF. The gene calls are TRBV3-1 and TRBJ2-1; a possible D gene is TRBD1 (6 bases). Trimming removed 3 bases from V and 2 bases from J, with 8 bases in between. The CDR3 consists of 14 residues. Germline V gene sequence: CDR1 LGHDT, CDR2 YNNKEL (reference sequence).

This clone was observed many times. The chain uses TRBV14 and TRBJ2-7; either TRBD1 or TRBD2 may supply D (5 bases each). V shed 0 bases and J shed 9 bases, with 12 bases lying between them. The CDR3 is 13 residues long. Germline V lookup: CDR1 SGHDN, CDR2 FVKESK. CDR3: CASSQDPPGTQYF. The CDR3 coding sequence is TGTGCCAGCAGCCAAGATCCCCCGGGGACGCAGTACTTC.

This clone was counted at least ten times. The rearrangement uses TRBV27 and TRBJ1-2; maybe TRBD1 (6 bases). V was pared by 5 bases and J by 8 bases, with 15 bases between. CDR1 is MNHEY and CDR2 is SMNVEV in the germline V gene (reference sequence). The CDR3 contains 13 residues. CDR3 residues: CASSLTGLRGYTF. Written as DNA, the CDR3 is TGTGCCAGCAGTCTGACAGGATTGAGAGGCTACACCTTC.

This clone was observed many times. The chain joins TRBV10-2 to TRBJ2-7, with D tentatively TRBD2 (5 bases). Germline V CDR1 and CDR2: WSHSY, SAAADI. V was cut by 5 bases and J by 2 bases, with 10 bases left in between. The CDR3 extends over 13 amino acids. CDR3 bases: TGCGCCAGCAGTCGGGATAAAACCTACGAGCAGTACTTC. Protein product: CASSRDKTYEQYF.